This T cell receptor (beta chain) comes out of a study of human T cells and chemical hapten exposure. Across the study: Diphenylcyclopropenone was administered weekly to the scalp of patients throughout the roughly 23-week study. The study's findings and limits: Donor immune responses may differ from healthy people's, since all donors had alopecia.

Germline values: CDR1 SNHLY, CDR2 FYNNEI. This CDR3 has 12 residues. The V and J ends lost 8 bases and 8 bases, in that order; junction bases with no gene match: 8. Time point given: pre-sensitization, week 0. Treatment indicated: therapeutic diphenylcyclopropenone sensitization with weekly scalp DPC. The drawing of blood occurred before each patch test was applied. TCRdb re-called the RACE reads through MiXCR, storing one row per CDR3 protein. The data show about 380,000 distinct CDR3 sequences, less than 6.5% seen once. This clonotype was seen more than once but under ten times. Its antigen is unknown.

J is TRBJ1-2 and V is TRBV2; 7 bases are a match to TRBD1. The starting material was whole blood, obtained in connection with sensitization to the hapten diphenylcyclopropenone (DPC). The receptor was derived from a woman aged 50 to 65 with alopecia areata. Some clones in this sample may be carry-over from other donors' samples. CDR3 region: CASQDRVGGYTF. For the CDR3, the DNA is TGTGCCAGCCAAGACAGGGTTGGCGGCTACACCTTC.